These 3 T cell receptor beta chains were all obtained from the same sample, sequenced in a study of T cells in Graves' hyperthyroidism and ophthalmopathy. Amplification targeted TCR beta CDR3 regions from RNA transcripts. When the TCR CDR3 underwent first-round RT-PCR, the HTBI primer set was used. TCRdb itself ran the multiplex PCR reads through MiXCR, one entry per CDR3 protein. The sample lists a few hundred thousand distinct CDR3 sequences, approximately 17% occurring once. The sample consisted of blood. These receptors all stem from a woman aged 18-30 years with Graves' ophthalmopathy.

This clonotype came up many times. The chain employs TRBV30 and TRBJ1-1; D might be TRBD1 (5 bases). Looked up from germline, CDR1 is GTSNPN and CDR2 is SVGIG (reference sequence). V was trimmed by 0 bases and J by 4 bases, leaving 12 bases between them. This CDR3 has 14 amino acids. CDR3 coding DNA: TGTGCCTGGAGTGTACAGGACGCCGGCACTGAAGCTTTCTTT. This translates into CAWSVQDAGTEAFF.

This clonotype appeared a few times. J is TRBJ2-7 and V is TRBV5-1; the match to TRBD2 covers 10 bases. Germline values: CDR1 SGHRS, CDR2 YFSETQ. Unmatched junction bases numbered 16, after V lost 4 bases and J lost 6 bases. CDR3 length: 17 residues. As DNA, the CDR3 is TGCGCCAGCAGCCCGCGAGGGGTAGTAGCGGGGGGCGTCGAGCAGTACTTC. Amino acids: CASSPRGVVAGGVEQYF.

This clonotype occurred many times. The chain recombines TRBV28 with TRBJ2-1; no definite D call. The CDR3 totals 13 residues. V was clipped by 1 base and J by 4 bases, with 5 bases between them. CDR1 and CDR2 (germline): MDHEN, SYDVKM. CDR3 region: CASSLLQYNEQFF. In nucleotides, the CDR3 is TGTGCCAGCAGTTTATTACAGTACAATGAGCAGTTCTTC. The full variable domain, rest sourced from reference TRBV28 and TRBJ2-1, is DVKVTQSSRYLVKRTGEKVFLECVQDMDHENMFWYRQDPGLGLRLIYFSYDVKMKEKGDIPEGYSVSREKKERFSLILESASTNQTSMYLCASSLLQYNEQFFGPGTRLTVL.